This entry lists 13 T cell receptor beta chains sequenced from one sample in a study of response to subunit inactivated influenza vaccine (dated by TCRdb to 2017 to 2018). Receptor amplification or capture employed RT-PCR. Instrument used: Illumina HiSeq 2500. TCRdb ran its own pipeline on the public reads, namely fastp trimming at Q25 and MiXCR clone calling, and kept in-frame beta chains. Every distinct CDR3 protein forms one entry, paired with its most common genes and DNA. The sample records more than 150,000 distinct CDR3 sequences, about 9% of which are singletons. 11% of the sample goes to the ten largest clones. Sequenced here: non-naive T cells sorted from PBMCs, sampled on the day of vaccination. This specimen's cell subset or site label, per the study, means: memory T cell fraction. All receptors come from a man aged 50-59 years who received an inactivated influenza vaccine. Donor details come from another sample of the same person, matched by shared clones.

This clonotype has just a few counts. V is TRBV20-1 and J is TRBJ1-2; TRBD1 matches at 9 bases. CDR1 is DFQATT, CDR2 SNEGSKA, per germline (reference sequence). V lost 4 bases, J lost 2 bases, and 2 bases stayed unmatched. The CDR3 is 13 amino acids. CDR3 region: CSATGTGNYGYTF. CDR3 nucleotide sequence: TGCAGTGCTACCGGGACAGGGAACTATGGCTACACCTTC.

The V and J genes are TRBV2 and TRBJ2-3; D is ambiguous. Trimming removed 5 bases at V and 5 bases at J, with 5 bases between. Germline V gene sequence: CDR1 SNHLY, CDR2 FYNNEI. The CDR3 has 11 amino acids. In nucleotides, the CDR3 is TGTGCCAGCAGTTATCAAGATACGCAGTATTTT. Amino acids: CASSYQDTQYF.

This clonotype was seen a few times. This chain connects TRBV7-6 to TRBJ2-1, with unresolved D. The germline CDR1 and CDR2 sequences are SGHVS and FNYEAQ. V was clipped by 1 base and J by 0 bases, with 10 bases between them. The CDR3 has 16 amino acids. The CDR3 DNA reads as TGTGCCAGCAGCTTAGAGCTAGTTAGCTCCTACAATGAGCAGTTCTTC. Its protein product is CASSLELVSSYNEQFF.

This clonotype was detected a few times. The rearrangement joins TRBV7-9 to TRBJ1-2, with 12 bases matching TRBD1. Germline assignment: CDR1 SEHNR and CDR2 FQNEAQ (reference sequence). V dropped 5 bases and J dropped 5; count of bases not matched to a gene: 3. The CDR3 consists of 14 residues. The CDR3 sequence is CASSMGQGAYGYTF. The CDR3 DNA is TGTGCCAGCAGCATGGGACAGGGGGCGTATGGCTACACCTTC.

This clonotype occurred a few times. The CDR3 DNA reads TGTGCCAGCAGCCCAACCACAGGGGCAGATGGCTATGGCTACACCTTC. Its translation is CASSPTTGADGYGYTF. This chain uses TRBV12-3 or TRBV12-4 with TRBJ1-2; 7 positions agree with TRBD1. V shed 6 bases, J shed 4 bases, and the junction held 14 bases outside the gene matches. This CDR3 has 16 residues.

This chain joins TRBV6-1 and TRBJ1-4, with D maybe TRBD1 (5 bases). The V end lost 6 bases, the J end lost 5 bases, and 13 bases lay between the germline ends. The CDR3 has 14 residues. Germline CDR1 and CDR2: MNHNS and SASEGT. This CDR3 reads CASRGRDPNEKLFF. The CDR3 DNA is TGTGCCAGCAGAGGCCGGGACCCCAATGAAAAACTGTTTTTT.

This clonotype was seen repeatedly, ten times or more. J is TRBJ2-3 and V is TRBV4-2; the D gene is possibly TRBD2 (5 bases). Germline V lookup: CDR1 LGHNA, CDR2 YNFKEQ. The CDR3 covers 15 residues. The ends were cut back, 1 base at V and 5 bases at J, with 13 bases in the middle. The CDR3 sequence: CASSQGSLAGDTQYF. In DNA, the CDR3 is TGTGCCAGCAGCCAAGGAAGCCTAGCAGGAGATACGCAGTATTTT.

This clonotype has a count of ten or more. This chain connects TRBV20-1 to TRBJ1-1; D gene uncertain. The V end lost 1 base, the J end lost 6 bases, and 9 bases lay between the germline ends. In germline, CDR1 is DFQATT, CDR2 SNEGSKA (reference sequence). The CDR3 loop spans 12 amino acids. In nucleotides, the CDR3 is TGCAGTGCTAGAGTGTGGAGATCTGAAGCTTTCTTT. This translates into CSARVWRSEAFF.

This clonotype was seen many times. The chain has TRBV20-1 and TRBJ2-2; 7 nucleotides line up with TRBD2. Germline V gene lookup returns CDR1 DFQATT and CDR2 SNEGSKA (reference sequence). Germline trimming cut 1 base from V and 6 bases from J; bases unmatched to any gene: 5. The CDR3 sequence is 14 residues long. The CDR3 loop reads CSARVEGGPGELFF. The CDR3 coding sequence is TGCAGTGCTAGAGTTGAGGGAGGGCCCGGGGAGCTGTTTTTT.

This clonotype was recorded a few times. The gene calls are TRBV6-2 or TRBV6-3 and TRBJ2-5, with 12 nucleotides matching TRBD2. The germline V gene has CDR1 MNHEY and CDR2 SVGEGT. V was pared by 6 bases and J by 2 bases, with 7 bases of the junction left unmatched. This CDR3 has 16 amino acids. In DNA, the CDR3 is TGTGCCAGCAGCCGTACTAGCGGGGGGCTGCAAGAGACCCAGTACTTC. The encoded protein is CASSRTSGGLQETQYF.

The J gene is TRBJ2-5, the V gene TRBV7-8; 8 bases agree with TRBD1. Germline CDR1 reads SGHVS; CDR2 reads FQNEAQ. This CDR3 comprises 16 residues. Trimming at V came to 3 bases and at J to 4 bases, leaving 10 bases not matched to a gene. This CDR3 reads CASSFGQGRGVETQYF. In nucleotides, the CDR3 is TGTGCCAGCAGCTTCGGACAGGGAAGAGGGGTAGAGACCCAGTACTTC.

This clonotype was seen more than once but under ten times. The V gene is TRBV11-2, the J gene TRBJ2-5, with D possibly being TRBD1 or TRBD2 (6 bases each). The CDR3 runs 16 residues. With 5 bases removed from V and 3 bases from J, the gap between germline ends came to 19 bases. The germline gives CDR1 SGHAT, CDR2 FQNNGV. The CDR3 spells CASSPTRYGGKETQYF. CDR3 bases: TGTGCCAGCAGCCCCACTAGATACGGGGGCAAAGAGACCCAGTACTTC.

V is TRBV20-1 and J is TRBJ1-2; D is unresolved. The germline gives CDR1 DFQATT, CDR2 SNEGSKA (reference sequence). V shed 5 bases and J shed 1 base, with 14 bases lying between them. CDR3 length equals 14 residues. The CDR3 nucleotides read TGCAGTGCTGGGAGAACACCTAATAACTATGGCTACACCTTC. It is translated as CSAGRTPNNYGYTF.